The clone carrying this T cell receptor (beta chain) was seen only a few times. CDR3 length equals 15 residues. CDR1 is LNHNV and CDR2 is YYDKDF in the germline V gene (reference sequence). The trim removed 0 bases at V and 6 bases at J, leaving 4 bases unmatched. These data are taken from a study of T-cell reconstitution after alpha-beta-depleted transplantation in children. Using unique molecular identifiers, the investigators prepared the TCRbeta library. TCRdb reanalysed the PCR reads using MiXCR and keeps one entry per CDR3 protein. Here the sample spans under 850,000 distinct CDR3 sequences, roughly 13% being singletons.

The chain joins TRBV15 to TRBJ2-3, with 9 bases identical to TRBD2. The sequences come from PBMCs, collected before TCRalphabeta/CD19-depleted stem cell transplant. The sequence was obtained from a girl aged 2-10 years with congenital amegakaryocytic thrombocytopenia, due to receive a stem cell transplant. The CDR3 sequence is CATSRDQREVDTQYF. In nucleotides, the CDR3 is TGTGCCACCAGCAGAGACCAGCGGGAGGTTGATACGCAGTATTTT.